Below are 24 T cell receptor beta chains sequenced from a single sample in a study of T cells in Graves' hyperthyroidism and ophthalmopathy. It was RNA transcripts that yielded the amplified TCR beta CDR3 regions. A set of HTBI primers served as the primers for a first-round RT-PCR of the TCR CDR3. TCRdb analysed the multiplex PCR reads with MiXCR anew, one entry per CDR3 protein. Altogether approximately 590,000 distinct CDR3 sequences are present, roughly 46% being singletons, with the ten largest covering about 7.9%. Specimen: peripheral blood or thyroid tissue (not recorded which). These receptor sequences come from a woman under 30 with Graves' hyperthyroidism.

The count of this clonotype is one. The V gene is TRBV7-2, the J gene TRBJ1-1; D unclear. Germline values: CDR1 SGHTA, CDR2 FQGNSA. Between the trimmed V and J ends, which lost 5 bases and 1 base, there was a span of 11 bases. The CDR3 spans 14 residues. The CDR3 DNA is TGTGCCAGCAGCCAAGACGAAGGGAACACTGAAGCTTTCTTT. Protein product: CASSQDEGNTEAFF.

This clonotype was counted at least ten times. The CDR3: CASSRDIYSNQPQHF. DNA of the CDR3: TGCGCCAGCAGCCGGGACATTTATAGCAATCAGCCCCAGCATTTT. The gene calls are TRBV4-1 and TRBJ1-5; tentative D call: TRBD1 (6 bases). The V gene lost 4 bases and the J gene lost 0 bases, with 10 bases spanning the gap. In germline, CDR1 is MGHRA, CDR2 YSYEKL. This CDR3 has 15 residues.

The sample holds a few counts of this clonotype. The chain uses TRBV2 and TRBJ1-5; a weak D match, TRBD1 (5 bases). The germline CDR1 and CDR2 sequences are SNHLY and FYNNEI. The CDR3 consists of 14 residues. The V end was cut by 5 bases, the J end by 3 bases, with 11 bases between. CDR3 in amino acids: CASSLAGHNQPQHF. In DNA, the CDR3 is TGTGCCAGCAGTTTAGCAGGACACAATCAGCCCCAGCATTTT.

This CDR3 is CASSARQPNSNQPQHF. In nucleotides, the CDR3 is TGTGCCAGCAGTGCCCGACAGCCAAATAGCAATCAGCCCCAGCATTTT. V and J are TRBV25-1 and TRBJ1-5, with D tentatively TRBD1 (5 bases). The germline CDR1 and CDR2 sequences are MGHDK and SYGVNS. Trimming removed 4 bases at V and 0 bases at J, with 13 bases between. This CDR3 has 16 residues. Supplemented by reference TRBV25-1 and TRBJ1-5, the full variable domain reads EADIYQTPRYLVIGTGKKITLECSQTMGHDKMYWYQQDPGMELHLIHYSYGVNSTEKGDLSSESTVSRIRTEHFPLTLESARPSHTSQYLCASSARQPNSNQPQHFGDGTRLSIL.

The chain carries TRBV29-1 and TRBJ1-2; perhaps TRBD1 as D (5 bases). Trimming took 7 bases from V and 4 from J, leaving 13 bases between them. The CDR3 extends over 12 amino acids. Germline values: CDR1 SQVTM, CDR2 ANQGSEA. CDR3 loop: CSAAGTTYGYTF. For the CDR3, the DNA is TGCAGCGCAGCCGGGACTACCTATGGCTACACCTTC. The full variable domain, its missing parts supplied by reference TRBV29-1 and TRBJ1-2, is SAVISQKPSRDICQRGTSLTIQCQVDSQVTMMFWYRQQPGQSLTLIATANQGSEATYESGFVIDKFPISRPNLTFSTLTVSNMSPEDSSIYLCSAAGTTYGYTFGSGTRLTVV.

This clonotype was observed a few times. The rearrangement uses TRBV7-3 and TRBJ2-5; 7 nucleotides match TRBD2. The CDR3 runs to 13 residues. The V and J ends lost 3 bases and 7 bases, in that order; junction bases with no gene match: 5. CDR1 is SGHTA and CDR2 is FQGTGA in the germline V gene. The CDR3 spells CASSLSSGRTQYF. In DNA, the CDR3 is TGTGCCAGCAGCTTGTCTAGCGGCCGGACCCAGTACTTC.

This clonotype showed up many times. This rearrangement joins TRBV20-1 to TRBJ1-5, with D unresolved. V lost 1 base and J 5 bases, leaving 6 bases between the germline ends. Germline V gives CDR1 DFQATT, CDR2 SNEGSKA (reference sequence). There are 12 residues in the CDR3. Written as DNA, the CDR3 is TGCAGTGCTAGAGTGGGCGATCAGCCCCAGCATTTT. Translating gives CSARVGDQPQHF.

The rearrangement joins TRBV19 to TRBJ2-5; tentative D call: TRBD1 (5 bases). Germline lookup yields CDR1 LNHDA and CDR2 SQIVND (reference sequence). With 4 bases removed from V and 5 bases from J, the gap between germline ends came to 14 bases. The CDR3 is 14 residues long. The CDR3: CASSNGADWETQYF. The CDR3 nucleotides read TGTGCCAGTAGTAATGGGGCTGATTGGGAGACCCAGTACTTC.

V is TRBV6-6 and J is TRBJ1-1, with a weak D call TRBD1 (5 bases). The CDR3 is 13 amino acids. Germline V CDR1 and CDR2: MNHNY, SVGAGI (reference sequence). With 5 bases removed from V and 8 bases from J, the gap between germline ends came to 15 bases. The CDR3 DNA is TGTGCCAGCAGTCTAACAGGACGGTCCGAAGCTTTCTTT. This sequence encodes CASSLTGRSEAFF.

As DNA, the CDR3 is TGTGCCAGCAGTACCCTACAGGCCGCCATGAACACTGAAGCTTTCTTT. It specifies CASSTLQAAMNTEAFF. This sequence joins TRBV27 and TRBJ1-1; possible D gene TRBD1, 5 bases. The germline V and J ends were trimmed by 5 bases and 0 bases, with 16 bases remaining between them. Germline V gene data show CDR1 as MNHEY and CDR2 as SMNVEV (reference sequence). The CDR3 has 16 residues.

Many counts were recorded for this clonotype. The chain employs TRBV2 and TRBJ1-1; D unresolved. Trimming shortened V by 7 bases and J by 1 base, and 7 bases separated the two germline ends. The CDR3 runs to 12 residues. CDR1 is SNHLY and CDR2 is FYNNEI in the germline V gene. This chain's CDR3 is CASTWGNTEAFF. CDR3 DNA sequence: TGTGCCAGCACCTGGGGGAACACTGAAGCTTTCTTT.

This clonotype was detected many times. The chain employs TRBV29-1 and TRBJ1-4, with 8 positions matching TRBD1. Losses at the gene ends were 2 bases for V and 6 bases for J; bases not matched to a gene: 5. CDR3 size: 14 residues. Per the germline V gene, CDR1 is SQVTM and CDR2 is ANQGSEA. The CDR3 sequence: CSVEFIQGDEKLFF. The DNA for the CDR3 is TGCAGCGTTGAATTCATACAGGGGGATGAAAAACTGTTTTTT.

This clonotype occurred a few times. The rearrangement links TRBV10-3 to TRBJ2-3; a possible D gene is TRBD2 (5 bases). The V gene lost 2 bases and the J gene lost 8 bases, with 8 bases spanning the gap. This CDR3 is built from 12 residues. Looked up from germline, CDR1 is ENHRY and CDR2 is SYGVKD. The chain's CDR3 is CAISEGGGTQYF. Here the CDR3 DNA reads TGTGCCATCAGTGAGGGAGGTGGTACGCAGTATTTT.

V is TRBV20-1 and J is TRBJ1-1; no definite D call. Trimming stripped 7 bases from V and 0 bases from J, with 9 bases between. This CDR3 is built from 12 residues. Per germline, CDR1 DFQATT and CDR2 SNEGSKA (reference sequence). Here the CDR3 reads CSGASMNTEAFF. Here the CDR3 DNA reads TGCAGTGGGGCTTCCATGAACACTGAAGCTTTCTTT.

In this sample, this clonotype turned up many times. This rearrangement joins TRBV29-1 to TRBJ2-7, with TRBD1 as a possible D gene (6 bases). V lost 4 bases and J lost 0, with 10 bases in between. The CDR3 contains 13 residues. Germline-derived CDR1 and CDR2 are SQVTM and ANQGSEA. The DNA for the CDR3 is TGCAGCGTTGCCCGGGACAACTCCTACGAGCAGTACTTC. Amino acids: CSVARDNSYEQYF.

This rearrangement joins TRBV11-1 to TRBJ1-1, with a weak D call TRBD1 (6 bases). The germline CDR1 and CDR2 sequences are SGHAT and FQDESV (reference sequence). The CDR3 contains 15 residues. V lost 5 bases to trimming and J lost 8 bases, with 21 bases between them. The CDR3 sequence: CASSTGQGSRTEAFF. For the CDR3, the DNA is TGTGCCAGCAGCACCGGGCAGGGGTCGAGGACGGAAGCTTTCTTT.

This clonotype was seen once. A much larger clone differs from this one at a single base, so this may be a read error. The rearrangement joins TRBV29-1 to TRBJ2-7, with D perhaps given as TRBD1 or TRBD2 (5 bases each). CDR1 is SQVTM, CDR2 ANQGSEA, per germline. This CDR3 has 11 residues. The CDR3 DNA sequence: TGCAGCGTGCCGGGACCCGCGGAGCAGCACTTC. It yields the protein CSVPGPAEQHF.

This clonotype has only one observation. The chain employs TRBV15 and TRBJ2-5, with TRBD1 matching over 8 bases. Germline CDR1 LNHNV, CDR2 YYDKDF (reference sequence). Trimming took 1 base from V and 1 from J; bases not matched to a gene: 2. The CDR3 length is 15 residues. This CDR3 is CATSRGQGIQETQYF. The CDR3 DNA sequence: TGTGCCACCAGCAGAGGACAGGGGATCCAAGAGACCCAGTACTTC.

This clonotype was seen once. The J gene is TRBJ2-2, the V gene TRBV4-2, with 10 bases identical to TRBD1. CDR1 and CDR2 from the germline V gene are LGHNA and YNFKEQ. V lost 4 bases to trimming and J lost 2 bases; unmatched junction nucleotides: 4. The CDR3 has 16 amino acids. The CDR3 region has the DNA TGTGCCAGCAGCCCCGACAGGGGGCGTAACACCGGGGAGCTGTTTTTT. Translating gives CASSPDRGRNTGELFF.

The count of this clonotype is one. This sequence joins TRBV2 and TRBJ1-6; D is undetermined. Germline CDR1 reads SNHLY; CDR2 reads FYNNEI. The V gene lost 10 bases and the J gene lost 9 bases, with 10 bases spanning the gap. There are 11 residues in the CDR3. CDR3 sequence: CATTSGSPLHF. The CDR3 DNA reads as TGTGCCACCACAAGCGGTTCACCCCTCCACTTT.

In its sample, this clonotype was seen a few times. This chain connects TRBV7-8 to TRBJ2-7, with 10 bases aligning to TRBD2. Unmatched junction bases numbered 1, after V lost 5 bases and J lost 3 bases. This CDR3 comprises 13 residues. Germline values: CDR1 SGHVS, CDR2 FQNEAQ. CDR3 bases: TGTGCCAGCAGCGGACTAGCGGTCTACGAGCAGTACTTC. This sequence encodes CASSGLAVYEQYF.

On this clonotype itself: A read error may produce the germline difference seen at one junction end. The chain recombines TRBV7-9 with TRBJ2-5, with D possibly matching TRBD2 (6 bases). CDR3 length: 17 residues. From germline, CDR1 is SEHNR and CDR2 FQNEAQ (reference sequence). Here the CDR3 reads CASSPPGGPSPQETQYF. CDR3 DNA: TGCGCCAGCAGCCCGCCCGGGGGTCCTAGCCCCCAAGAGACCCAGTACTTC.

This clonotype appeared many times. The chain couples TRBV2 to TRBJ1-3; no firm D call. Germline V CDR1 and CDR2: SNHLY, FYNNEI. The V end was cut by 4 bases, the J end by 0 bases, with 7 bases between. This CDR3 contains 14 residues. CDR3 region: CASSGPPSGNTIYF. Written as DNA, the CDR3 is TGTGCCAGCAGTGGCCCACCCTCTGGAAACACCATATATTTT.

In this sample, this clonotype turned up many times. The V gene is TRBV10-3, the J gene TRBJ1-1; possible D gene TRBD1, 6 bases. There are 12 residues in the CDR3. The germline V gene encodes CDR1 ENHRY and CDR2 SYGVKD. Trimming pared 10 bases from V and 4 bases from J, leaving 13 bases between. CDR3 residues: CASGGAITEAFF. In DNA, the CDR3 is TGTGCCAGCGGGGGGGCAATCACTGAAGCTTTCTTT.